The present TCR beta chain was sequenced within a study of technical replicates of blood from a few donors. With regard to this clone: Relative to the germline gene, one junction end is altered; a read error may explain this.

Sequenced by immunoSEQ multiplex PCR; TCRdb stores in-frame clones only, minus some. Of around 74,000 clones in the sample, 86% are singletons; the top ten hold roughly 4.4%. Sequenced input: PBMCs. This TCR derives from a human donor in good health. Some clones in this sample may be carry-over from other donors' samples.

The CDR3 is CASSQGLGLEGETRYF. The CDR3 nucleotides are TGCGCCAGCAGCCAAGGCCTGGGACTAGAAGGGGAGACCCGGTACTTC. The chain employs TRBV4-3 and TRBJ2-5; 8 bases agree with TRBD2. The CDR3 extends over 16 amino acids. The germline V gene has CDR1 LGHNA and CDR2 YSLEER.